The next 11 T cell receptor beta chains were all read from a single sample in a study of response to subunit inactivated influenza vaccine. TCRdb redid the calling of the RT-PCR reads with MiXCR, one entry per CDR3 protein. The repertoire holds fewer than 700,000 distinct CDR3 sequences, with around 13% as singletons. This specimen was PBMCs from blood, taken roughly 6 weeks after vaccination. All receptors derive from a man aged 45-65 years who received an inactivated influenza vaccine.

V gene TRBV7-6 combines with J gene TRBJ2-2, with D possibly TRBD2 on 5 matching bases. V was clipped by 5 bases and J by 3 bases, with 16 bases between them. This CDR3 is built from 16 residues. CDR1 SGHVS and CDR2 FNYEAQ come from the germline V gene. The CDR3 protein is CASSREGPGDTGELFF. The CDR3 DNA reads TGTGCCAGCAGCCGAGAAGGGCCCGGGGACACCGGGGAGCTGTTTTTT.

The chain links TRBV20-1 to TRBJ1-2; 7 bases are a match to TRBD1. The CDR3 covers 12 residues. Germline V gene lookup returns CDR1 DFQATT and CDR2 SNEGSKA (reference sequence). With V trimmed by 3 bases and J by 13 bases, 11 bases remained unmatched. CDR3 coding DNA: TGCAGTGCTAGGGTGCAGGGGGTGCGGCTCACCTTC. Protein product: CSARVQGVRLTF.

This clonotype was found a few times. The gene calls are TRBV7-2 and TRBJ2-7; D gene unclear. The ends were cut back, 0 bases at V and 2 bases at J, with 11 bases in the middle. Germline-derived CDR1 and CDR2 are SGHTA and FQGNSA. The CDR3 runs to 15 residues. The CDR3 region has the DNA TGTGCCAGCAGCTTAGCGGGGTTACAGACCTACGAGCAGTACTTC. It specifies CASSLAGLQTYEQYF.

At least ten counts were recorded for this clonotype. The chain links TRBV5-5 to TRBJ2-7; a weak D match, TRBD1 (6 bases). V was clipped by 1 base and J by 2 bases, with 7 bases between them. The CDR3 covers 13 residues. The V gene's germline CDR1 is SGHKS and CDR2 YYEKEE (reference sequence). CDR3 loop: CASSLWTAYEQYF. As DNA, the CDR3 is TGTGCCAGCAGCTTGTGGACAGCCTACGAGCAGTACTTC.

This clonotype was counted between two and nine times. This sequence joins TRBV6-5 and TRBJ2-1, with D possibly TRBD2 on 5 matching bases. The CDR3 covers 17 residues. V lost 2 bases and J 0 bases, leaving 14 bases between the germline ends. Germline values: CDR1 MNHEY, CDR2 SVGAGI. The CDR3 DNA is TGTGCCAGCAGTTACGTTAGTGGGAGAAGCTCCTACAATGAGCAGTTCTTC. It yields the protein CASSYVSGRSSYNEQFF.

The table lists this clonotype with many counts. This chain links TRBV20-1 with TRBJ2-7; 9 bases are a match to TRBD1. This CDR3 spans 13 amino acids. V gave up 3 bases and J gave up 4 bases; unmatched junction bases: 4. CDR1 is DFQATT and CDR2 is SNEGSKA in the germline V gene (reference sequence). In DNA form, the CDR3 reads TGCAGTGCTAGCTGGGACAGGGCTTACGAGCAGTACTTC. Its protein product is CSASWDRAYEQYF.

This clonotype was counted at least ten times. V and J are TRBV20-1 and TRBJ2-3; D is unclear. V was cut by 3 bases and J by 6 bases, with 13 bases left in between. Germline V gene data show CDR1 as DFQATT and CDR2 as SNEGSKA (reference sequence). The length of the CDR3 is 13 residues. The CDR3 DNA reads TGCAGTGCTAGTCTTGTCGTTGGGGATACGCAGTATTTT. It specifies CSASLVVGDTQYF.

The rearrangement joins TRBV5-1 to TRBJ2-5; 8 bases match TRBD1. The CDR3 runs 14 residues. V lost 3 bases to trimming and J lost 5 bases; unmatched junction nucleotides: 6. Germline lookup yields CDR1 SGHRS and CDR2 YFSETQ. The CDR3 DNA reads TGCGCCAGCAGCTGGGGGACAGGAGAGGAGACCCAGTACTTC. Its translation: CASSWGTGEETQYF.

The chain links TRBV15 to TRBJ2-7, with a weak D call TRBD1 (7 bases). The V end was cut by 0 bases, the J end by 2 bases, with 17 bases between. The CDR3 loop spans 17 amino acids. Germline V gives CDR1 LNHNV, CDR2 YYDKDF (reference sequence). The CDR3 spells CATSRDRRGPLPYEQYF. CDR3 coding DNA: TGTGCCACCAGCAGAGATAGGAGGGGGCCCCTCCCCTACGAGCAGTACTTC.

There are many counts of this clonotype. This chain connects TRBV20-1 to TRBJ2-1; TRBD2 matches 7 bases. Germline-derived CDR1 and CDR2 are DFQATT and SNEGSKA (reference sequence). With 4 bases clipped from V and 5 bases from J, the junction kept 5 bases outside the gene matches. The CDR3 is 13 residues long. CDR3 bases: TGCAGTGCTACGTCTAGCGGTAACAATGAGCAGTTCTTC. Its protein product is CSATSSGNNEQFF.

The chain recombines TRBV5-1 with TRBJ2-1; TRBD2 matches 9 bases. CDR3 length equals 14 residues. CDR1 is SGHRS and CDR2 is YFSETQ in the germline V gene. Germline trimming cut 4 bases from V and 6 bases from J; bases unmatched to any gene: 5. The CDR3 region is CASSSSGSGNEQFF. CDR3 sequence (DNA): TGCGCCAGCAGCAGTAGCGGGAGCGGCAATGAGCAGTTCTTC.